This T cell receptor beta chain was documented in a study of blood T cell repertoires in COVID-19. Using immunoSEQ multiplex PCR, the repertoire was profiled, and TCRdb retains in-frame clones only, with some absent. The sample has 120,000 to 150,000 clones, about 90% seen once. The receptor was derived from a man in his fifties who had recovered from COVID-19. The sample consisted of peripheral blood.

CDR3 loop: CASGSFAASGREGETQYF. DNA of the CDR3: TGTGCCAGCGGCTCATTTGCGGCTAGCGGTAGGGAGGGCGAGACCCAGTACTTC. This chain links TRBV27 with TRBJ2-5, with TRBD2 identical over 7 bases. This CDR3 region has 18 residues. V lost 8 bases, J lost 5 bases, and 23 bases stayed unmatched. Germline V gene data show CDR1 as MNHEY and CDR2 as SMNVEV (reference sequence).